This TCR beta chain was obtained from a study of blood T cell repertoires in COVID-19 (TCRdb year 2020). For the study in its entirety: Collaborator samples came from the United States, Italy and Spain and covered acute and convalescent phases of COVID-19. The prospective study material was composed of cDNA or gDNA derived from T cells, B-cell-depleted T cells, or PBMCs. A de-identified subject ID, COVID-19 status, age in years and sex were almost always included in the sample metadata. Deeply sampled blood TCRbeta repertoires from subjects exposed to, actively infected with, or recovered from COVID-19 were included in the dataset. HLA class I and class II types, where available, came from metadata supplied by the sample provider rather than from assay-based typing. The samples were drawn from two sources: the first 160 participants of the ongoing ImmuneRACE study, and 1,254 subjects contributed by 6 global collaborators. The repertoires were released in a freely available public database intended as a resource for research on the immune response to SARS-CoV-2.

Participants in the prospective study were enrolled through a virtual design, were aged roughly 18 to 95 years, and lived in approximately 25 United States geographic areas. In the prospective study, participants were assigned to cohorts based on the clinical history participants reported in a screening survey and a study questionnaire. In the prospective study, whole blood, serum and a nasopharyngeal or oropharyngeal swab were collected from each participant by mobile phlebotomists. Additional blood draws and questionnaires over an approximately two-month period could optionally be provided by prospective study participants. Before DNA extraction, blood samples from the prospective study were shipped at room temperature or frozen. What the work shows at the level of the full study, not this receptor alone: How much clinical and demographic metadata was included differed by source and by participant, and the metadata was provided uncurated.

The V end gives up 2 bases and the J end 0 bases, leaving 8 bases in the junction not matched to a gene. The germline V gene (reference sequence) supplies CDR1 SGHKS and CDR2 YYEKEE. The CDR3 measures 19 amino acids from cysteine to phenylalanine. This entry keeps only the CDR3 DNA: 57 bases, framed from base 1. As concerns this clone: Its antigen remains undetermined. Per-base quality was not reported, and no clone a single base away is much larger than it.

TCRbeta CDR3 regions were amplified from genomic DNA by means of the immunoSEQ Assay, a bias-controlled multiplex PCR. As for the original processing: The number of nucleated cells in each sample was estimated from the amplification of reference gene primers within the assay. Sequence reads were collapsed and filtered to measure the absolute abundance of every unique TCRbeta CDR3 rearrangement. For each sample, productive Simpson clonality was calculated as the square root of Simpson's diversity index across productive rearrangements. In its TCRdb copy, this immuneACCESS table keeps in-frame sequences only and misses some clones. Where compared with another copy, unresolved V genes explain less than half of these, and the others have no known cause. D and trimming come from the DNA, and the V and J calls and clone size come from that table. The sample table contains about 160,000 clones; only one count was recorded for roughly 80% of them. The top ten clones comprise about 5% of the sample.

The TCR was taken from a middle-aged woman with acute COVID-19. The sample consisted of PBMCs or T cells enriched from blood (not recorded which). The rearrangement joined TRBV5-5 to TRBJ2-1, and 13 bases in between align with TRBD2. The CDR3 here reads CASSFGTSGTMSSYNEQFF. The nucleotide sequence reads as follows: TGTGCCAGCAGCTTTGGGACTAGCGGGACCATGAGCTCCTACAATGAGCAGTTCTTC.